Each of the 28 T cell receptor beta chains below was sequenced from the same sample in a study of radiotherapy plus CTLA-4 blockade in lung cancer. Only in-frame clones appear in the TCRdb table, and some are missing; sequencing was by immunoSEQ multiplex PCR. The sample includes 65,000 to 70,000 clones, about 80% of them seen just once. The sample here was peripheral blood, taken from a patient treated with radiotherapy plus ipilimumab. These receptors were collected from a human donor with non-small cell lung cancer who had a complete response to radiotherapy plus ipilimumab.

For this clone: Other DNA sequences from this sample encode an identical CDR3 as well. The V gene is TRBV4-3, the J gene TRBJ1-5, with no clear D. Trimming removed 3 bases from V and 3 bases from J, with 12 bases in between. The germline V gene encodes CDR1 LGHNA and CDR2 YSLEER. The CDR3 runs 15 residues. The CDR3 DNA sequence: TGCGCCAGCAGCCAGGGTTCGGGCAACAATCAGCCCCAGCATTTT. Its protein product is CASSQGSGNNQPQHF.

The rearrangement links TRBV5-1 to TRBJ2-3, with 8 bases identical to TRBD1. Trimming at V came to 4 bases and at J to 2 bases, leaving 9 bases not matched to a gene. The germline gives CDR1 SGHRS, CDR2 YFSETQ. The CDR3 runs to 16 residues. The DNA for the CDR3 is TGCGCCAGCAGCCCAGGGACAGGTGCGATCACAGATACGCAGTATTTT. This translates into CASSPGTGAITDTQYF.

CDR3 residues: CASSRSGQGLYEQYF. The DNA of the CDR3 is TGTGCCAGCAGCCGGTCGGGGCAGGGACTCTACGAGCAGTACTTC. The chain employs TRBV14 and TRBJ2-7; possible D gene TRBD2, 6 bases. The V end lost 4 bases, the J end lost 3 bases, and 16 bases lay between the germline ends. Germline V gives CDR1 SGHDN, CDR2 FVKESK. There are 15 residues in the CDR3.

The sample holds a few counts of this clone. The chain couples TRBV6-5 to TRBJ2-2; 7 bases align to TRBD1. The CDR3 covers 13 residues. Germline V gene sequence: CDR1 MNHEY, CDR2 SVGAGI. Losses at the gene ends were 5 bases for V and 9 bases for J; bases not matched to a gene: 6. CDR3 region: CASSQGQFRELFF. The CDR3 DNA reads as TGTGCCAGCAGTCAGGGACAGTTCAGGGAGCTGTTTTTT.

This clone was observed a single time. The gene calls are TRBV10-3 and TRBJ2-1, with D possibly TRBD1 on 6 matching bases. Trimming removed 0 bases at V and 6 bases at J, with 12 bases between. Germline V lookup: CDR1 ENHRY, CDR2 SYGVKD. This CDR3 is built from 15 residues. The CDR3 DNA reads TGTGCCATCAGTGAGTCTTACAGGGTTGGCAATGAGCAGTTCTTC. Its translation: CAISESYRVGNEQFF.

This chain connects TRBV14 to TRBJ2-1; 9 bases match TRBD1. V dropped 6 bases and J dropped 8; count of bases not matched to a gene: 8. The CDR3 totals 14 residues. Germline V lookup: CDR1 SGHDN, CDR2 FVKESK. The CDR3 bases are TGTGCCAGCAGGGGACAGGGTAATAGCGATGAGCAGTTCTTC. Amino acids: CASRGQGNSDEQFF.

The chain uses TRBV7-2 and TRBJ1-1; 9 nucleotides align to TRBD1. This CDR3 comprises 13 residues. V trimming: 4 bases; J trimming: 10 bases; junction bases outside the gene matches: 7. From germline, CDR1 is SGHTA and CDR2 FQGNSA. The CDR3 reads CASSSGQGDLAFF. DNA for the CDR3: TGTGCCAGCAGCTCGGGACAGGGTGATTTAGCTTTCTTT.

The chain is built from TRBV4-1 and TRBJ1-5; D is possibly TRBD1 (5 bases). Germline V gene sequence: CDR1 MGHRA, CDR2 YSYEKL. There are 18 residues in the CDR3. Trimming removed 0 bases at V and 0 bases at J, with 15 bases between. The CDR3, as DNA: TGCGCCAGCAGCCAAGAGGTCCTTGGGACTGATAGCAATCAGCCCCAGCATTTT. Protein: CASSQEVLGTDSNQPQHF.

There are a few counts of this clone. This rearrangement joins TRBV9 to TRBJ1-3; D remains unclear. The germline V gene has CDR1 SGDLS and CDR2 YYNGEE. The CDR3 is 12 residues long. The V and J ends lost 5 bases and 5 bases respectively, with 8 bases between them. CDR3 DNA: TGTGCCAGCAGTGTCCTACGAAACACCATATATTTT. Its protein product is CASSVLRNTIYF.

The chain employs TRBV7-8 and TRBJ1-5; 8 bases line up with TRBD1. Per germline, CDR1 SGHVS and CDR2 FQNEAQ. The CDR3 extends over 15 amino acids. V dropped 4 bases and J dropped 11; count of bases not matched to a gene: 13. DNA of the CDR3: TGTGCCAGCAGCTCGGATGGACAGGGTCCGGTGGCCCAGCATTTT. Its protein product is CASSSDGQGPVAQHF.

The genes are TRBV6-5 and TRBJ1-6, with D unresolved. Germline V gene data show CDR1 as MNHEY and CDR2 as SVGAGI. V lost 6 bases and J lost 9, with 12 bases in between. The CDR3 is 13 residues long. The CDR3 sequence is CASRRDFGSPLHF. The CDR3 coding sequence is TGTGCCAGCAGAAGGGATTTTGGTTCACCCCTCCACTTT.

This rearrangement joins TRBV7-9 to TRBJ2-1, with 16 bases fitting TRBD2. The CDR3 spans 16 residues. Germline values: CDR1 SEHNR, CDR2 FQNEAQ (reference sequence). The junction had 8 bases not matched to a gene; V was cut back by 5 bases and J by 10 bases. The CDR3 coding sequence is TGTGCCAGCAGCCACCCCGGGACTAGCGGGAGGGGCGAGCAGTTCTTC. This encodes CASSHPGTSGRGEQFF. Supplemented by reference TRBV7-9 and TRBJ2-1, the full variable domain reads DTGVSQNPRHKITKRGQNVTFRCDPISEHNRLYWYRQTLGQGPEFLTYFQNEAQLEKSRLLSDRFSAERPKGSFSTLEIQRTEQGDSAMYLCASSHPGTSGRGEQFFGPGTRLTVL.

In regard to this clone: Germline is not matched at one junction end, which may reflect a read error. V usage is TRBV2 and J usage is TRBJ1-5; TRBD1 matches 7 bases. CDR1 and CDR2 (germline): SNHLY, FYNNEI. The CDR3 runs to 16 residues. The CDR3 loop is CGSRWRTGYSNQPQHF. CDR3 nucleotides: TGTGGCAGCCGATGGAGGACAGGTTATAGCAATCAGCCCCAGCATTTT.

Only one count was recorded for this clone. The chain links TRBV5-8 to TRBJ1-3, with 8 bases that match TRBD1. Germline CDR1 is SGHTS and CDR2 is YDEGEE. V was pared by 4 bases and J by 0 bases, with 3 bases of the junction left unmatched. There are 15 residues in the CDR3. CDR3 DNA: TGTGCCAGCAGCCTACAGGGGGGCTCTGGAAACACCATATATTTT. The encoded protein is CASSLQGGSGNTIYF.

The chain has TRBV15 and TRBJ2-1; possible D gene TRBD2, 5 bases. Germline V gives CDR1 LNHNV, CDR2 YYDKDF (reference sequence). This CDR3 contains 15 residues. Trimming left V 4 bases short and J 2 bases short, with 12 bases between. CDR3 loop: CATSTEGRTYNEQFF. In DNA, the CDR3 is TGTGCCACCAGCACTGAGGGTAGGACCTACAATGAGCAGTTCTTC. The entire variable domain, with the rest obtained from reference TRBV15 and TRBJ2-1, is as follows: DAMVIQNPRYQVTQFGKPVTLSCSQTLNHNVMYWYQQKSSQAPKLLFHYYDKDFNNEADTPDNFQSRRPNTSFCFLDIRSPGLGDTAMYLCATSTEGRTYNEQFFGPGTRLTVL.

This chain uses TRBV7-9 with TRBJ2-7; D possibly corresponds to TRBD1 (6 bases). V lost 3 bases and J lost 3, with 18 bases in between. The CDR3 has 16 amino acids. Germline-derived CDR1 and CDR2 are SEHNR and FQNEAQ (reference sequence). The CDR3 sequence: CASSFNRQVGDYEQYF. The CDR3 region has the DNA TGTGCCAGCAGCTTTAACAGACAGGTTGGAGACTACGAGCAGTACTTC.

This chain connects TRBV6-6 to TRBJ2-3; TRBD2 might be the D (6 bases). V dropped 8 bases and J dropped 6 bases, with 21 bases sitting between them. CDR1 and CDR2 (germline): MNHNY, SVGAGI (reference sequence). The CDR3 extends over 15 amino acids. CDR3: CASGKRTTVSDTQYF. For the CDR3, the DNA is TGTGCCAGCGGTAAGCGGACTACAGTTTCGGATACGCAGTATTTT.

This clone was picked up a small number of times. The chain couples TRBV10-3 to TRBJ1-1, with TRBD1 as a possible D gene (5 bases). This CDR3 comprises 16 residues. Trimming stripped 3 bases from V and 3 bases from J, with 17 bases between. Germline CDR1 and CDR2: ENHRY and SYGVKD. CDR3 DNA: TGTGCCATCAGTGAAAGGGCCTTTGGAGGGGACACTGAAGCTTTCTTT. Protein product: CAISERAFGGDTEAFF.

The V call is TRBV4-3, the J call TRBJ2-5; possibly TRBD2 for D (5 bases). The CDR3 runs to 14 residues. CDR1 and CDR2 from the germline V gene are LGHNA and YSLEER. The V and J ends lost 4 bases and 1 base respectively, with 10 bases between them. Here the CDR3 reads CASSLERIQETQYF. CDR3 coding DNA: TGCGCCAGCAGCCTGGAGCGGATCCAAGAGACCCAGTACTTC.

The sample holds one count of this clone. V usage is TRBV4-3 and J usage is TRBJ1-1; 7 nucleotides line up with TRBD1. Germline V gives CDR1 LGHNA, CDR2 YSLEER. This CDR3 has 14 amino acids. J was trimmed by 10 bases and V by 0 bases; bases with no gene match: 8. The CDR3 is CASSQDRQQGRAFF. For the CDR3, the DNA is TGCGCCAGCAGCCAAGATCGGCAACAGGGGAGAGCTTTCTTT.

CDR3 sequence (DNA): TGCGCCAGCAGCAGCCAGGACAGGGGACTTGAAAAACTGTTTTTT. Translated, it gives CASSSQDRGLEKLFF. The chain recombines TRBV5-1 with TRBJ1-4; TRBD1 matches at 9 bases. The CDR3 is made up of 15 amino acids. Trimming cost V 4 bases and J 7 bases; bases outside gene matches: 8. The germline CDR1 and CDR2 sequences are SGHRS and YFSETQ.

The chain links TRBV10-1 to TRBJ1-3, with TRBD1 matching 7 bases. The CDR3 sequence is 11 residues long. J was trimmed by 7 bases and V by 10 bases; bases with no gene match: 4. Germline lookup yields CDR1 WNHNN and CDR2 SYGVQD (reference sequence). The CDR3 sequence is CATSTGNTIYF. CDR3 DNA: TGCGCCACTTCGACAGGGAACACCATATATTTT.

The V call is TRBV11-2, the J call TRBJ2-1; the D gene could be TRBD1 or TRBD2 (5 bases each). The CDR3 covers 15 residues. Germline lookup yields CDR1 SGHAT and CDR2 FQNNGV. V lost 5 bases and J lost 4, with 15 bases in between. CDR3 in DNA: TGTGCCAGCAGCCGGGACCCAGAGGGGTACAATGAGCAGTTCTTC. Translation gives CASSRDPEGYNEQFF.

This clone was counted a single time. The rearrangement uses TRBV9 and TRBJ2-7; D remains ambiguous. The CDR3 is made up of 14 amino acids. The V end was cut by 4 bases, the J end by 4 bases, with 15 bases between. Germline V lookup: CDR1 SGDLS, CDR2 YYNGEE. The CDR3 protein is CASSPGPKPYEQYV. Written as DNA, the CDR3 is TGTGCCAGCAGCCCCGGGCCAAAACCGTACGAGCAGTACGTC.

This clone was observed a single time. The chain has TRBV10-3 and TRBJ2-7, with D perhaps being TRBD1 or TRBD2 (7 bases each). The ends were cut back, 2 bases at V and 4 bases at J, with 15 bases in the middle. The CDR3 has 15 residues. The germline CDR1 and CDR2 sequences are ENHRY and SYGVKD. In DNA form, the CDR3 reads TGTGCCATCAGTGAGGGCAGGGGGGGTACTTACGAGCAGTACTTC. Translated, it gives CAISEGRGGTYEQYF.

J is TRBJ2-3 and V is TRBV7-2; D not resolved. The CDR3 has 13 residues. Germline values: CDR1 SGHTA, CDR2 FQGNSA. V lost 3 bases and J 4 bases, leaving 8 bases between the germline ends. CDR3 sequence (DNA): TGTGCCAGCAGCTTCCAGGTCGCAGATACGCAGTATTTT. Amino acid sequence: CASSFQVADTQYF.

In DNA form, the CDR3 reads TGTGCCAGCACCTCAGGGTTTGTGCAGTACTTC. Translation: CASTSGFVQYF. The chain is built from TRBV7-9 and TRBJ2-7; D is perhaps TRBD1 (5 bases). Germline V gives CDR1 SEHNR, CDR2 FQNEAQ (reference sequence). This CDR3 has 11 residues. Trimming took 7 bases from V and 9 from J, leaving 13 bases between them.

The chain carries TRBV2 and TRBJ2-7, with TRBD1 matching over 7 bases. There are 14 residues in the CDR3. Trimming took 3 bases from V and 2 from J; bases not matched to a gene: 4. Germline lookup yields CDR1 SNHLY and CDR2 FYNNEI. CDR3 protein: CASSEGQPAYEQYF. CDR3 nucleotides: TGTGCCAGCAGTGAGGGACAGCCGGCCTACGAGCAGTACTTC.